This is a list of T cell receptor beta chains from one sample in a study of cytomegalovirus exposure and HLA in healthy donors. The data were produced by immunoSEQ multiplex PCR, yet TCRdb's version contains in-frame clones alone and is incomplete. In the table there are tens of thousands of clones, 70% to 85% of which are singletons. Sequenced: PBMCs. Receptor source: a man in his fifties in good health and CMV-seronegative. Both conserved end residues are part of each CDR3. The D gene is left open where the match is weak. The size field is filled for only some rows; it gives once, few, many or a size class.

>TRBJ2-5|NA|TRBD2|TRBV2
TGTGCCAGCAGTGAAGACCCGGGACTAGCAATGGAGACCCAGTACTTC
CASSEDPGLAMETQYF
>TRBJ1-5|NA|TRBD1|TRBV28
TGTGCCAGCAGTCTACAGGGGGCGGGCAATCAGCCCCAGCATTTT
CASSLQGAGNQPQHF
>TRBJ2-3|NA|TRBD2|TRBV7-2
TGTGCCAGCAGCTTATGGGCTAGCGGAATTAGCACAGATACGCAGTATTTT
CASSLWASGISTDTQYF
>TRBJ2-7|NA|NA|TRBV7-8
TGTGCCAGCAGTCCGGTATTGGGCAGGGCCTTCTCCTACGAGCAGTACTTC
CASSPVLGRAFSYEQYF
>TRBJ2-7|NA|NA|TRBV5-6
TGTGCCAGCAGCTTACAGGAAAGCTCCTACGAGCAGTACTTC
CASSLQESSYEQYF
>TRBJ2-7|NA|TRBD2|TRBV7-8
TGTGCCAGCAGCTCCCGACTAGCGGGGGGCTACGAGCAGTACTTC
CASSSRLAGGYEQYF
>TRBJ2-2|NA|NA|TRBV5-1
TGCGCCAGCAACCAGGGGTCCCGGGGCACCGGGGAGCTGTTTTTT
CASNQGSRGTGELFF
>TRBJ2-2|medium-sized|TRBD2|TRBV4-3
TGCGCCAGCAGCCAAGAACCGGGGGGGCCCGGGGAGCTGTTTTTT
CASSQEPGGPGELFF
>TRBJ2-5|NA|NA|TRBV29-1
TGCAGCGCTAAGTCTCGGGAGACCCAGTACTTC
CSAKSRETQYF
>TRBJ1-4|NA|NA|TRBV4-2
TGTGCCAGCAGCTACCAACAGGGAGAAAAACTGTTTTTT
CASSYQQGEKLFF
>TRBJ2-7|NA|TRBD1|TRBV27
TGTGCCAGCAGTTTTTCCGGGACAGACTACGAGCAGTACTTC
CASSFSGTDYEQYF
>TRBJ2-7|NA|NA|TRBV5-4
TGTGCCAGCAGCTTGGGGCAGGGGGGCTTCTACGAGCAGTACTTC
CASSLGQGGFYEQYF
>TRBJ2-2|NA|NA|TRBV19
TGTGCCAGTAAGGATAGCGGTTACACCGGGGAGCTGTTTTTT
CASKDSGYTGELFF
>TRBJ1-4|NA|TRBD1|TRBV25-1
TGTGCCAGCAGTGTGGGGACAGCTGGAAAACTGTTTTTT
CASSVGTAGKLFF
>TRBJ1-2|NA|NA|TRBV30
TGTGCCTGGAGTGGCGGAGGGTCCTCGAGGGGCTACACCTTC
CAWSGGGSSRGYTF
>TRBJ1-2|NA|TRBD1|TRBV6-5
TGTGCCAGCAGTTACTCGGGACAGGGGGCGGATGGCTACACCTTC
CASSYSGQGADGYTF
>TRBJ1-1|NA|NA|TRBV5-1
TGCGCCAGCAGCTTCGGAGGAAAAAGGCCTGAAGCTTTCTTT
CASSFGGKRPEAFF
>TRBJ2-3|NA|NA|TRBV12-5
TGTGCTAGTGGTTTGGGGATAGCAGACACAGATACGCAGTATTTT
CASGLGIADTDTQYF
>TRBJ1-4|NA|NA|TRBV5-1
TGCGCCAGCAGTTCACGGACAGATGAAAAACTGTTTTTT
CASSSRTDEKLFF
>TRBJ2-3|few|NA|TRBV7-2
TGTGCCAGCAGCTTAACTAGGGGCACAGATACGCAGTATTTT
CASSLTRGTDTQYF
>TRBJ2-7|NA|TRBD2|TRBV5-5
TGTGCCAGCAGCTCGACTAGCGGGGGGGCCGGTAGTTGGCAGTACTTC
CASSSTSGGAGSWQYF
>TRBJ2-3|NA|TRBD2|TRBV6-6
TGTGCCAGCAGTTCCCAGGGACTAGGGACAGATACGCAGTATTTT
CASSSQGLGTDTQYF
>TRBJ2-5|NA|NA|TRBV9
TGTGCCAGCAGCGCCGCAGCGTTTGAGACCCAGTACTTC
CASSAAAFETQYF
>TRBJ1-2|few|NA|TRBV10-2
TGCGCCAGCAGGGCAGGGGTCCAGTATGGCTACACCTTC
CASRAGVQYGYTF
>TRBJ1-5|NA|NA|TRBV5-1
TGCGCCAGCAGCTTGTCAGGGAATAGCAATCAGCCCCAGCATTTT
CASSLSGNSNQPQHF
>TRBJ2-3|NA|TRBD1|TRBV6-4
TGTGCCAGCAGTGAGAGACAGGGGATTGGCACAGATACGCAGTATTTT
CASSERQGIGTDTQYF